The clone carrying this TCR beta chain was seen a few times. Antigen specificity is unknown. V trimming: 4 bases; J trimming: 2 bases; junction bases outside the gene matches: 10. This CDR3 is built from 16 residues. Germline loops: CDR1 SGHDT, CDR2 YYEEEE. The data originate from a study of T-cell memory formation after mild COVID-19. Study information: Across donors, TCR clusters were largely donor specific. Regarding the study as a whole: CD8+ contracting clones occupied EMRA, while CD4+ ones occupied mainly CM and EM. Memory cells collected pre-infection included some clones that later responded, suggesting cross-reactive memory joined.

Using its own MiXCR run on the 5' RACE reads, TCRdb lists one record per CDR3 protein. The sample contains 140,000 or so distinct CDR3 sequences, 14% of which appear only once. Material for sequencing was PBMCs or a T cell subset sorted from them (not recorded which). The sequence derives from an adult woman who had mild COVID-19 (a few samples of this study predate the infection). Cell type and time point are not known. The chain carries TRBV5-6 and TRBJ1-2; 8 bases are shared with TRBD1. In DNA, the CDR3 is TGTGCCAGCAGCCGGCCTATCGGACAGGGCAACTATGGCTACACCTTC. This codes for CASSRPIGQGNYGYTF. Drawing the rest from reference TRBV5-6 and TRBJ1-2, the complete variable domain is DAGVTQSPTHLIKTRGQQVTLRCSPKSGHDTVSWYQQALGQGPQFIFQYYEEEERQRGNFPDRFSGHQFPNYSSELNVNALLLGDSALYLCASSRPIGQGNYGYTFGSGTRLTVV.